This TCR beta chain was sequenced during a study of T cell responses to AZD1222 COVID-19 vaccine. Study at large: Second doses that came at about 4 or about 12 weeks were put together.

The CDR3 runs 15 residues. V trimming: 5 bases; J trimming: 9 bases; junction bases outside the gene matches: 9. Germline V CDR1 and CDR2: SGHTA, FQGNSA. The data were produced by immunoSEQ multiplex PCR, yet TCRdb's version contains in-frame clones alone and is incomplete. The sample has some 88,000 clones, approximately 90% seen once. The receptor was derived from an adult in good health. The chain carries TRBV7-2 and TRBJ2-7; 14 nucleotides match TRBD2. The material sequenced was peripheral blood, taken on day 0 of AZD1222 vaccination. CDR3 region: CASSLGLAGGQMQYF. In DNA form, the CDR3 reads TGTGCCAGCAGCCTAGGACTAGCGGGAGGACAAATGCAGTACTTC.